The T cell receptor beta chain described here comes from a study of T cell repertoires in cytomegalovirus infection. Study-level background: Public TCR beta signatures marked donors with CMV infection and the matching HLA. Study-level findings and limits: Cumulative public TCR beta family frequency identified carriers of CMV plus the relevant HLA. Dominating the ex vivo response were HLA-C-restricted CMV-specific TCR beta clonotypes.

A remark on this clonotype: Its antigen is not known.

CDR1 is DFQATT and CDR2 is SNEGSKA in the germline V gene (reference sequence). This CDR3 contains 15 residues. V shed 5 bases and J 7 bases; nucleotides not matched to a gene: 10. TCRdb ran MiXCR on the reads and lists one entry per CDR3 protein. The table records hundreds of thousands of distinct CDR3 sequences, approximately 18% of them present only once. Sequenced input: PBMCs. The receptor comes from a human donor in good health (CMV status not recorded). Some clones in this sample may be carry-over from other donors' samples. The V call is TRBV20-1, the J call TRBJ2-1; 11 nucleotides align to TRBD2. CDR3: CSAGNSGRARNEQFF. DNA of the CDR3: TGCAGTGCTGGAAATAGCGGGAGGGCCCGAAATGAGCAGTTCTTC.